Below are 12 T cell receptor beta chains sequenced from a single sample in a study of identical twins. TCRdb ran MiXCR on the 5' RACE reads and lists one entry per CDR3 protein. This table has 500,000 to 650,000 distinct CDR3 sequences, 20% to 25% appearing once. The same specimen was also included in a second study, on yellow fever vaccine responses in identical twins.

Material: CD4+ T cells sorted from blood. The origin of the receptors is a woman between 18 and 29 years old in good health.

The rearrangement uses TRBV12-3 or TRBV12-4 and TRBJ1-2; 7 nucleotides match TRBD1. With V trimmed by 5 bases and J by 4 bases, 4 bases remained unmatched. The CDR3 totals 13 residues. CDR3 in amino acids: CASSVGQPYGYTF. The CDR3 DNA follows: TGTGCCAGCAGTGTGGGACAGCCCTATGGCTACACCTTC.

This clonotype showed up just a few times. The V and J genes are TRBV19 and TRBJ2-7; D tentatively fits TRBD1 or TRBD2 (5 bases each). In germline, CDR1 is LNHDA, CDR2 SQIVND (reference sequence). The CDR3 is 13 residues long. Trimming pared 9 bases from V and 4 bases from J, leaving 16 bases between. CDR3: CASRDGGSYEQYF. The CDR3 DNA reads TGTGCCAGCCGGGACGGAGGTTCGTACGAGCAGTACTTC.

The chain's CDR3 is CASSIGSRIPGELFF. CDR3 coding DNA: TGTGCCAGTAGTATCGGTAGTCGAATCCCCGGGGAGCTGTTTTTT. The gene calls are TRBV19 and TRBJ2-2; D not resolved. Between the trimmed V and J ends, which lost 3 bases and 6 bases, there was a span of 14 bases. The CDR3 spans 15 residues. In germline, CDR1 is LNHDA, CDR2 SQIVND (reference sequence).

The chain joins TRBV2 to TRBJ2-1, with TRBD1 identical over 10 bases. Germline V lookup: CDR1 SNHLY, CDR2 FYNNEI. This CDR3 has 15 residues. With V trimmed by 7 bases and J by 7 bases, 10 bases remained unmatched. The CDR3 DNA reads as TGTGCCAGCACCGAAGGGGGACAGGGGTGGAATGAGCAGTTCTTC. Protein: CASTEGGQGWNEQFF.

This chain uses TRBV12-3 or TRBV12-4 with TRBJ1-6, with D possibly TRBD1 on 5 matching bases. This CDR3 region has 12 residues. Deletions cut 5 bases from V and 9 bases from J, with 8 bases between. In DNA, the CDR3 is TGTGCCAGCAGTCCGGGGGGTTCACCCCTCCACTTT. Its translation: CASSPGGSPLHF.

DNA of the CDR3: TGTGCCAGCAGTTACTCGATCCCCCTCGGGGCCGCCAGCTCCTACGAGCAGTACTTC. It translates to CASSYSIPLGAASSYEQYF. V gene TRBV6-5 combines with J gene TRBJ2-7; D is tentatively TRBD1 or TRBD2 (5 bases each). Germline V CDR1 and CDR2: MNHEY, SVGAGI. V dropped 0 bases and J dropped 0 bases, with 21 bases sitting between them. This CDR3 has 19 residues.

The genes are TRBV25-1 and TRBJ1-6; the match to TRBD1 covers 7 bases. Trimming took 6 bases from V and 0 from J; bases not matched to a gene: 2. Per the germline V gene, CDR1 is MGHDK and CDR2 is SYGVNS. The length of the CDR3 is 15 residues. CDR3 bases: TGTGCCAGCAGAGCAGGGGGCTCCTATAATTCACCCCTCCACTTT. Translated: CASRAGGSYNSPLHF.

This clonotype has more than one count but fewer than ten. The CDR3 loop reads CASTWKGGTTGELFF. The CDR3 nucleotides read TGTGCCAGCACCTGGAAGGGAGGGACCACCGGGGAGCTGTTTTTT. The chain links TRBV6-1 to TRBJ2-2; 7 bases match TRBD2. The CDR3 runs 15 residues. The junction had 9 bases not matched to a gene; V was cut back by 7 bases and J by 4 bases. The germline V gene encodes CDR1 MNHNS and CDR2 SASEGT.

V gene TRBV27 combines with J gene TRBJ1-1; D may be TRBD1 (6 bases). The germline gives CDR1 MNHEY, CDR2 SMNVEV (reference sequence). This CDR3 spans 13 amino acids. DNA of the CDR3: TGTGCTACTAAGGGACACCTGAACACTGAAGCTTTCTTT. Protein: CATKGHLNTEAFF.

For the CDR3, the DNA is TGCAGTGCTGCCCCTCCGACAGATACGCAGTATTTT. It codes for CSAAPPTDTQYF. The chain recombines TRBV20-1 with TRBJ2-3; D unresolved. V gave up 5 bases and J gave up 3 bases, with 9 bases separating them. Germline CDR1 is DFQATT and CDR2 is SNEGSKA (reference sequence). The CDR3 runs 12 residues.

The chain joins TRBV3-1 to TRBJ2-1, with TRBD1 matching over 8 bases. The trim removed 4 bases at V and 7 bases at J, leaving 12 bases unmatched. Germline CDR1 is LGHDT and CDR2 is YNNKEL (reference sequence). This CDR3 is built from 16 residues. The CDR3 region is CASSRTGSGFGNEQFF. The CDR3 DNA follows: TGTGCCAGCAGCCGGACAGGGAGTGGGTTTGGGAATGAGCAGTTCTTC.

This clonotype showed up many times. One end of the junction fails to match germline, which may point to a read error. The chain couples TRBV5-1 to TRBJ2-1; 7 nucleotides align to TRBD2. This CDR3 comprises 14 residues. Germline CDR1 and CDR2: SGHRS and YFSETQ. The CDR3 DNA reads as TGTGCCAGCAGCTCCGGCGGGGGATACAATGAGCAGTTCTTC. Protein product: CASSSGGGYNEQFF.